Each of the 27 T cell receptor beta chains below was sequenced from the same sample in a study of T cell clonotyping in hematopoietic cell transplantation. Generated by immunoSEQ multiplex PCR, the TCRdb table keeps only in-frame clones and is missing some. The data show under 1,500 clones, about half seen once. Sequenced material: PBMCs, taken 180 days after allogeneic stem cell transplant. The receptors were sampled from a male patient aged 45 to 59 who had an allogeneic stem cell transplant from an unrelated donor, so T cells may come from the graft donor. Some clones in this sample may be carry-over from other donors' samples.

By sample fraction, this clone is large. J is TRBJ2-2 and V is TRBV9; D remains ambiguous. Germline V gene data show CDR1 as SGDLS and CDR2 as YYNGEE. The germline V and J ends were trimmed by 0 bases and 6 bases, with 9 bases remaining between them. This CDR3 spans 14 amino acids. CDR3: CASSVEYTAGELFF. The CDR3 DNA reads as TGTGCCAGCAGCGTAGAGTATACCGCCGGGGAGCTGTTTTTT.

This rearrangement joins TRBV7-2 to TRBJ1-2, with unresolved D. The V and J ends lost 1 base and 7 bases respectively, with 7 bases between them. CDR1 SGHTA and CDR2 FQGNSA come from the germline V gene. This CDR3 comprises 12 residues. CDR3 DNA: TGTGCCAGCAGCTTAGATTCTCCTGGCTACACCTTC. This codes for CASSLDSPGYTF.

The V and J genes are TRBV30 and TRBJ1-1; no clear D. The germline V and J ends were trimmed by 2 bases and 1 base, with 5 bases remaining between them. The CDR3 totals 12 residues. Looked up from germline, CDR1 is GTSNPN and CDR2 is SVGIG (reference sequence). The CDR3 loop reads CAWSPGNTEAFF. CDR3 sequence (DNA): TGTGCCTGGAGTCCGGGGAACACTGAAGCTTTCTTT.

This clone has just one count. The rearrangement uses TRBV5-1 and TRBJ1-1; D is possibly TRBD1 (6 bases). The germline V and J ends were trimmed by 1 base and 4 bases, with 11 bases remaining between them. This CDR3 is 14 amino acids long. Germline CDR1 SGHRS, CDR2 YFSETQ. In DNA form, the CDR3 reads TGCGCCAGCAGCTTGAACGGGGGGCCCACTGAAGCTTTCTTT. Residues: CASSLNGGPTEAFF.

The V gene is TRBV21-1, the J gene TRBJ2-7. TRBV21-1 is shown as a pseudogene. The CDR3 spans 14 residues. For the CDR3, the DNA is TGTGCCAGCGCTCCCGGGACGCTGACCTACGAGCAGTACTTC. Amino acids: CASAPGTLTYEQYF.

This chain links TRBV6-6 with TRBJ1-5, with D uncertain. CDR3 size: 11 residues. The germline V and J ends were trimmed by 6 bases and 4 bases, with 4 bases remaining between them. Per the germline V gene, CDR1 is MNHNY and CDR2 is SVGAGI (reference sequence). In DNA form, the CDR3 reads TGTGCCAGCAGGGGGAATCAGCCCCAGCATTTT. This encodes CASRGNQPQHF.

V and J are TRBV7-9 and TRBJ2-5; 10 bases line up with TRBD2. The CDR3 is 15 residues long. The V gene's germline CDR1 is SEHNR and CDR2 FQNEAQ (reference sequence). The J segment lost 4 bases and the V segment lost 2 bases, leaving 4 bases of the junction unmatched. CDR3 loop: CASSLSLAGVETQYF. DNA for the CDR3: TGTGCCAGCAGCTTATCCCTAGCGGGAGTAGAGACCCAGTACTTC. The full variable domain, completed using reference TRBV7-9 and TRBJ2-5, is DTGVSQNPRHKITKRGQNVTFRCDPISEHNRLYWYRQTLGQGPEFLTYFQNEAQLEKSRLLSDRFSAERPKGSFSTLEIQRTEQGDSAMYLCASSLSLAGVETQYFGPGTRLLVL.

This rearrangement joins TRBV5-8 to TRBJ1-5, with D perhaps matching TRBD1 (5 bases). The CDR3 contains 15 residues. V dropped 2 bases and J dropped 0 bases, with 9 bases sitting between them. The germline gives CDR1 SGHTS, CDR2 YDEGEE. The CDR3 loop reads CASSFQGYSNQPQHF. The DNA of the CDR3 is TGTGCCAGCAGCTTCCAGGGCTATAGCAATCAGCCCCAGCATTTT.

This clone was seen once. The chain has TRBV9 and TRBJ1-1, with 8 bases that match TRBD1. J gave up 8 bases and V 0 bases, and 6 bases lay outside the gene matches. Germline values: CDR1 SGDLS, CDR2 YYNGEE. The CDR3 is made up of 14 amino acids. In DNA, the CDR3 is TGTGCCAGCAGCGTAGGAACAGGGGGGGAAGAAGCTTTCTTT. This encodes CASSVGTGGEEAFF.

The V and J genes are TRBV30 and TRBJ2-3; tentatively, D is TRBD2 (6 bases). The CDR3 has 14 residues. CDR1 and CDR2 from the germline V gene are GTSNPN and SVGIG (reference sequence). The V end lost 3 bases, the J end lost 3 bases, and 13 bases lay between the germline ends. DNA for the CDR3: TGTGCCTGGAGGAAGGGACTGTTGACAGATACGCAGTATTTT. It translates to CAWRKGLLTDTQYF.

V usage is TRBV6-1 and J usage is TRBJ2-7, with TRBD2 identical over 7 bases. Germline CDR1 MNHNS, CDR2 SASEGT. This CDR3 has 13 residues. Losses at the gene ends were 8 bases for V and 0 bases for J; bases not matched to a gene: 4. The CDR3 nucleotides read TGTGCCAGCGTACCGGGGGGCTCCTACGAGCAGTACTTC. Translation gives CASVPGGSYEQYF.

This chain connects TRBV6-5 to TRBJ1-1; no clear D gene. This CDR3 spans 13 amino acids. V was shortened by 3 bases and J by 1 base, with 6 bases between the two germline ends. Germline V gene data show CDR1 as MNHEY and CDR2 as SVGAGI. Here the CDR3 DNA reads TGTGCCAGCAGTTATGACGGGAACACTGAAGCTTTCTTT. Protein sequence: CASSYDGNTEAFF.

The rearrangement joins TRBV9 to TRBJ2-5, with D perhaps assigned TRBD1 or TRBD2 (5 bases each). CDR3 length: 15 amino acids. Trimming left V 3 bases short and J 4 bases short, with 16 bases between. Germline V gene data show CDR1 as SGDLS and CDR2 as YYNGEE. The CDR3 sequence: CASSGSDAQGETQYF. The DNA for the CDR3 is TGTGCCAGCAGCGGTAGCGACGCGCAGGGAGAGACCCAGTACTTC.

The J gene is TRBJ1-3, the V gene TRBV30; D remains ambiguous. Germline V CDR1 and CDR2: GTSNPN, SVGIG (reference sequence). Trimming pared 2 bases from V and 0 bases from J, leaving 11 bases between. This CDR3 contains 15 residues. The CDR3 here is CAWSPRAYSGNTIYF. The CDR3 DNA reads TGTGCCTGGAGTCCACGGGCGTACTCTGGAAACACCATATATTTT.

The chain carries TRBV4-3 and TRBJ1-1; D ambiguous. CDR1 is LGHNA and CDR2 is YSLEER in the germline V gene. With 1 base removed from V and 4 bases from J, the gap between germline ends came to 7 bases. This CDR3 region has 13 residues. The CDR3 region is CASSQGVTTEAFF. DNA of the CDR3: TGCGCCAGCAGCCAAGGGGTCACCACTGAAGCTTTCTTT.

J is TRBJ1-5 and V is TRBV30, with D perhaps matching TRBD1 (5 bases). The germline CDR1 and CDR2 sequences are GTSNPN and SVGIG (reference sequence). The V end was cut by 3 bases, the J end by 6 bases, with 12 bases between. There are 13 residues in the CDR3. Here the CDR3 reads CAWSGTRIQPQHF. The CDR3 bases are TGTGCCTGGAGCGGGACGAGGATTCAGCCCCAGCATTTT.

The chain recombines TRBV30 with TRBJ2-7; D gene uncertain. This CDR3 has 16 amino acids. V lost 0 bases to trimming and J lost 2 bases, with 17 bases between them. Per germline, CDR1 GTSNPN and CDR2 SVGIG (reference sequence). This chain's CDR3 is CAWSVLGGNFPYEQYF. In DNA form, the CDR3 reads TGTGCCTGGAGTGTATTAGGTGGAAACTTCCCCTACGAGCAGTACTTC. Variable domain in full (rest from reference TRBV30 and TRBJ2-7): SQTIHQWPATLVQPVGSPLSLECTVEGTSNPNLYWYRQAAGRGLQLLFYSVGIGQISSEVPQNLSASRPQDRQFILSSKKLLLSDSGFYLCAWSVLGGNFPYEQYFGPGTRLTVT.

V usage is TRBV30 and J usage is TRBJ2-7; 7 nucleotides match TRBD1. Germline lookup yields CDR1 GTSNPN and CDR2 SVGIG (reference sequence). V lost 2 bases and J lost 1; bases outside the gene matches: 11. The length of the CDR3 is 16 residues. In DNA form, the CDR3 reads TGTGCCTGGAGTAAGACAAGGACAGGCCCTTCCTACGAGCAGTACTTC. As protein: CAWSKTRTGPSYEQYF.

In this sample, this clone turned up a few times. The rearrangement joins TRBV29-1 to TRBJ2-7, with D perhaps matching TRBD1 (5 bases). The CDR3 totals 11 residues. CDR1 is SQVTM, CDR2 ANQGSEA, per germline. V was shortened by 1 base and J by 6 bases, with 7 bases between the two germline ends. The CDR3 DNA sequence: TGCAGCGTTGAAGTGGGGCCCGAGCAGTACTTC. This codes for CSVEVGPEQYF.

This chain connects TRBV29-1 to TRBJ2-7, with TRBD1 as a possible D gene (6 bases). Trimming took 0 bases from V and 6 from J, leaving 15 bases between them. The germline V gene has CDR1 SQVTM and CDR2 ANQGSEA. The CDR3 covers 14 residues. The DNA for the CDR3 is TGCAGCGTTGAAGATGGTGGCGCCAGGGGCGAGCAGTACTTC. Encoded protein: CSVEDGGARGEQYF.

Only a few counts were recorded for this clone. V usage is TRBV2 and J usage is TRBJ2-7, with 7 bases that match TRBD1. With 3 bases clipped from V and 2 bases from J, the junction kept 4 bases outside the gene matches. Germline CDR1 reads SNHLY; CDR2 reads FYNNEI. The CDR3 consists of 14 residues. As DNA, the CDR3 is TGTGCCAGCAGTGATGGGACAGCGCCCTACGAGCAGTACTTC. This sequence encodes CASSDGTAPYEQYF.

The chain combines TRBV5-1 with TRBJ1-1; D gene unclear. Trimming removed 4 bases at V and 4 bases at J, with 14 bases between. Germline V gene lookup returns CDR1 SGHRS and CDR2 YFSETQ. The CDR3 loop spans 14 amino acids. The CDR3 DNA follows: TGCGCCAGCAGCCCCAACGGTCGGAGCACTGAAGCTTTCTTT. This translates into CASSPNGRSTEAFF.

This chain connects TRBV30 to TRBJ2-7; D perhaps matches TRBD2 (6 bases). This CDR3 has 12 residues. V dropped 5 bases and J dropped 3 bases, with 11 bases sitting between them. Germline CDR1 and CDR2: GTSNPN and SVGIG (reference sequence). CDR3 region: CAWHGGNYEQYF. CDR3 nucleotides: TGTGCCTGGCACGGAGGGAACTACGAGCAGTACTTC.

The gene calls are TRBV5-1 and TRBJ2-3; tentatively, D is TRBD1 (6 bases). Germline V gene sequence: CDR1 SGHRS, CDR2 YFSETQ. The CDR3 is 15 amino acids. Trimming removed 2 bases from V and 2 bases from J, with 12 bases in between. The CDR3 is CASSLGRGHTDTQYF. The CDR3, as DNA: TGCGCCAGCAGCTTAGGCAGGGGACACACAGATACGCAGTATTTT.

This clone was seen only a few times. The CDR3 sequence: CASSYTQGGEAFF. CDR3 in DNA: TGTGCCAGCAGTTACACCCAGGGGGGAGAAGCTTTCTTT. The chain recombines TRBV7-2 with TRBJ1-1; 7 bases align to TRBD1. The V gene's germline CDR1 is SGHTA and CDR2 FQGNSA. This CDR3 is 13 amino acids long. Trimming took 6 bases from V and 8 from J; bases not matched to a gene: 9.

This clone showed up just a few times. V and J are TRBV19 and TRBJ1-1, with a tentative D call TRBD1 (6 bases). This CDR3 spans 17 amino acids. CDR1 LNHDA and CDR2 SQIVND come from the germline V gene (reference sequence). Trimming removed 5 bases at V and 0 bases at J, with 19 bases between. The CDR3 here is CASSSSRGLEMNTEAFF. The DNA for the CDR3 is TGTGCCAGTAGTTCGTCCAGGGGTTTGGAGATGAACACTGAAGCTTTCTTT.

The CDR3 loop is CSVELSYGYTF. CDR3 DNA: TGCAGCGTTGAATTGAGCTATGGCTACACCTTC. The chain combines TRBV29-1 with TRBJ1-2; D remains ambiguous. Trimming took off 2 bases at V and 4 bases at J, with 5 bases between the two ends. Germline values: CDR1 SQVTM, CDR2 ANQGSEA. The CDR3 length is 11 residues.